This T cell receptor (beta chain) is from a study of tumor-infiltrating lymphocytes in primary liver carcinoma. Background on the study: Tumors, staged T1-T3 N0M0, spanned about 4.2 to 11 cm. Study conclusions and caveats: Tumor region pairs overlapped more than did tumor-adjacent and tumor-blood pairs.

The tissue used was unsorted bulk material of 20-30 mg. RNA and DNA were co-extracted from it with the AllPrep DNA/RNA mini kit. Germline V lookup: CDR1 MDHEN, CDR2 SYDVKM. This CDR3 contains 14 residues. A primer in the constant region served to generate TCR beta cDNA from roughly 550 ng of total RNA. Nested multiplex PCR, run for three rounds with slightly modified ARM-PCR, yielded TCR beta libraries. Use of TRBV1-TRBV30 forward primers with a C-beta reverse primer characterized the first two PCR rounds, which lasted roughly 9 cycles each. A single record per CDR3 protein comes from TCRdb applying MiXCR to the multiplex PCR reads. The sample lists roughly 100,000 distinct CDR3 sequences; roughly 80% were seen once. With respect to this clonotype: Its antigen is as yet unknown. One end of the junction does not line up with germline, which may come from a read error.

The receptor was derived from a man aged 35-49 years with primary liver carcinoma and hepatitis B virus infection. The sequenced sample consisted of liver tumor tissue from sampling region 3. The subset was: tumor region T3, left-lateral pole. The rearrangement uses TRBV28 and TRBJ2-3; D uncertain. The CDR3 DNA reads TGTGCCAGCAGTTTTGAAGGCGGCACATATACGCAGTATTTT. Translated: CASSFEGGTYTQYF. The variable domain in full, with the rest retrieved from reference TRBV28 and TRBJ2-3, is DVKVTQSSRYLVKRTGEKVFLECVQDMDHENMFWYRQDPGLGLRLIYFSYDVKMKEKGDIPEGYSVSREKKERFSLILESASTNQTSMYLCASSFEGGTYTQYFGPGTRLTVL.